These 16 T cell receptor beta chains were sequenced from one sample in a study of blood T cell repertoires in COVID-19. The repertoire was sequenced with immunoSEQ multiplex PCR; TCRdb's copy has only in-frame clones and lacks some. The table includes 450,000 or so clones, around 91% detected once. Specimen: peripheral blood. All receptors come from a woman aged 40 to 50 with COVID-19, enrolled during active disease.

This chain uses TRBV21-1 with TRBJ2-2; TRBD2, the table's D call, lacks a check against the DNA. TRBV21-1 is listed as a pseudogene. The CDR3 has 16 residues. The CDR3 is CASSKKRLARWRELFF. For the CDR3, the DNA is TGTGCCAGCAGCAAAAAAAGGCTGGCTAGGTGGCGGGAGCTGTTTTTT.

The chain joins TRBV27 to TRBJ1-5; D unclear. Trimming took off 4 bases at V and 6 bases at J, with 7 bases between the two ends. CDR1 and CDR2 from the germline V gene are MNHEY and SMNVEV (reference sequence). CDR3 length: 12 amino acids. In nucleotides, the CDR3 is TGTGCCAGCAGTTACCCGGGTCAGCCCCAGCATTTT. It translates to CASSYPGQPQHF.

This chain connects TRBV7-8 to TRBJ1-5; 9 positions match TRBD1. The trim removed 5 bases at V and 0 bases at J, leaving 5 bases unmatched. The CDR3 loop spans 16 amino acids. The germline V gene has CDR1 SGHVS and CDR2 FQNEAQ. The CDR3 DNA is TGTGCCAGCAGCCCGGGACAGGGAGATAGCAATCAGCCCCAGCATTTT. This gives the protein CASSPGQGDSNQPQHF.

The chain has TRBV7-8 and TRBJ2-1; TRBD2 might be the D (6 bases). The CDR3 is 16 residues long. CDR1 is SGHVS, CDR2 FQNEAQ, per germline. V lost 4 bases, J lost 10 bases, and 23 bases lay in between. CDR3 nucleotide sequence: TGTGCCAGCAGCTACACCCTAGCGACCCACTTCTTGGAGCAGTTCTTC. This encodes CASSYTLATHFLEQFF.

The rearrangement joins TRBV25-1 to TRBJ2-1; tentatively, D is TRBD1 (5 bases). Germline values: CDR1 MGHDK, CDR2 SYGVNS. The CDR3 extends over 15 amino acids. Trimming left V 4 bases short and J 4 bases short, with 14 bases between. CDR3 sequence reads: CASSADTLRYNEQFF. The CDR3 DNA is TGTGCCAGCAGTGCGGACACCCTCCGGTACAATGAGCAGTTCTTC.

The chain carries TRBV5-1 and TRBJ1-4; a possible D gene is TRBD1 (5 bases). The germline CDR1 and CDR2 sequences are SGHRS and YFSETQ. Trimming shortened V by 2 bases and J by 8 bases, and 16 bases separated the two germline ends. CDR3 length: 15 amino acids. CDR3 amino acids: CASSFSVGEGEKLFF. CDR3 DNA: TGCGCCAGCAGCTTCTCGGTAGGGGAGGGGGAAAAACTGTTTTTT.

V usage is TRBV9 and J usage is TRBJ2-7; 11 bases are a match to TRBD1. Germline V gene data show CDR1 as SGDLS and CDR2 as YYNGEE. The ends lost 1 base at V and 7 bases at J; junction bases unmatched: 7. CDR3 length equals 15 residues. CDR3 region: CASSVQDRGRGEQYF. CDR3 DNA: TGTGCCAGCAGCGTACAGGACAGGGGGCGCGGAGAGCAGTACTTC. Full variable domain (outside the CDR3, taken from reference TRBV9 and TRBJ2-7): DSGVTQTPKHLITATGQRVTLRCSPRSGDLSVYWYQQSLDQGLQFLIQYYNGEERAKGNILERFSAQQFPDLHSELNLSSLELGDSALYFCASSVQDRGRGEQYFGPGTRLTVT.

This rearrangement joins TRBV5-4 to TRBJ2-3; D perhaps matches TRBD2 (6 bases). V was trimmed by 4 bases and J by 0 bases, leaving 15 bases between them. CDR3 length: 16 residues. Germline V gives CDR1 SGHNT, CDR2 YYREEE (reference sequence). For the CDR3, the DNA is TGTGCCAGCAGCCCCCGCGCGGGGACTAGCACAGATACGCAGTATTTT. It translates to CASSPRAGTSTDTQYF.

This chain connects TRBV5-4 to TRBJ2-3, with 8 nucleotides matching TRBD1. V lost 3 bases to trimming and J lost 1 base; unmatched junction nucleotides: 13. The CDR3 contains 18 residues. CDR1 is SGHNT and CDR2 is YYREEE in the germline V gene (reference sequence). CDR3 residues: CASSSPPGQGEGTDTQYF. The CDR3 DNA reads as TGTGCCAGCAGCTCGCCTCCTGGACAGGGTGAGGGCACAGATACGCAGTATTTT.

This chain joins TRBV7-2 and TRBJ1-5, with TRBD1 identical over 8 bases. Germline CDR1 SGHTA, CDR2 FQGNSA. Trimming cost V 1 base and J 7 bases; bases outside gene matches: 6. The CDR3 loop spans 15 amino acids. The CDR3 DNA sequence: TGTGCCAGCAGCTTAGGGTCAGGGGGCGGACAGCCCCAGCATTTT. Translation gives CASSLGSGGGQPQHF.

V and J are TRBV7-9 and TRBJ2-2; 15 bases are shared with TRBD2. Per the germline V gene, CDR1 is SEHNR and CDR2 is FQNEAQ (reference sequence). The V segment lost 5 bases and the J segment 6 bases; nucleotides outside the gene matches: 4. The CDR3 length is 16 residues. The CDR3 loop reads CASSPWTSGRAGELFF. For the CDR3, the DNA is TGTGCCAGCAGCCCGTGGACTAGCGGGAGGGCCGGGGAGCTGTTTTTT.

V and J are TRBV29-1 and TRBJ2-1; no clear D. Germline CDR1 and CDR2: SQVTM and ANQGSEA. V lost 4 bases and J lost 6, with 10 bases in between. The CDR3 runs to 12 residues. The CDR3 sequence is CSVVGDRNEQFF. The CDR3 DNA reads TGCAGCGTTGTCGGTGATCGCAATGAGCAGTTCTTC.

The rearrangement joins TRBV28 to TRBJ1-1, with 8 bases lining up with TRBD1. Losses at the gene ends were 8 bases for V and 3 bases for J; bases not matched to a gene: 14. The CDR3 contains 16 residues. In germline, CDR1 is MDHEN, CDR2 SYDVKM. CDR3 in DNA: TGTGCCAGCGGAGGGAGCAGGGGGCGCGGATACACTGAAGCTTTCTTT. As protein: CASGGSRGRGYTEAFF. Full variable domain (missing parts from reference TRBV28 and TRBJ1-1): DVKVTQSSRYLVKRTGEKVFLECVQDMDHENMFWYRQDPGLGLRLIYFSYDVKMKEKGDIPEGYSVSREKKERFSLILESASTNQTSMYLCASGGSRGRGYTEAFFGQGTRLTVV.

The sample holds a few counts of this clone. The J gene is TRBJ2-5, the V gene TRBV6-2 or TRBV6-3; 10 nucleotides agree with TRBD2. CDR1 is MNHEY, CDR2 SVGEGT, per germline. This CDR3 is 17 amino acids long. V trimming: 0 bases; J trimming: 5 bases; junction bases outside the gene matches: 9. The CDR3: CASSYSSGGASIETQYF. CDR3 nucleotides: TGTGCCAGCAGTTACTCGAGCGGGGGGGCTTCTATCGAGACCCAGTACTTC.

A single count supports this clone. The gene calls are TRBV18 and TRBJ2-1, with TRBD1 as a possible D gene (5 bases). CDR1 KGHSH and CDR2 LQKENI come from the germline V gene. The germline V and J ends were trimmed by 2 bases and 9 bases, with 14 bases remaining between them. The CDR3 runs to 14 residues. The CDR3 region is CASSPESGFVEQFF. CDR3 coding DNA: TGTGCCAGCTCACCAGAGTCAGGGTTTGTTGAGCAGTTCTTC.

This clone was observed a handful of times. Other DNA sequences in the sample encode the same CDR3. The chain links TRBV18 to TRBJ1-6; D remains ambiguous. This CDR3 comprises 17 residues. V was clipped by 3 bases and J by 0 bases, with 12 bases between them. Germline V gives CDR1 KGHSH, CDR2 LQKENI. The CDR3 DNA follows: TGTGCCAGCTCACCTTCGGGAGGGAGCTCCTATAATTCACCCCTCCACTTT. Protein product: CASSPSGGSSYNSPLHF.